This TCR beta chain was profiled in a study of cytomegalovirus exposure and HLA in healthy donors. CDR1 and CDR2 (germline): SEHNR, FQNEAQ (reference sequence). Trimming shortened V by 0 bases and J by 4 bases, and 16 bases separated the two germline ends. This CDR3 has 16 amino acids. 60 Vbeta and 13 Jbeta primers were used in PCR. Clones were read by immunoSEQ multiplex PCR, and TCRdb kept only the in-frame ones, dropping some. The profile shows roughly 100,000 clones, roughly three quarters of them singletons. As regards this clone: The antigen is unknown.

General observations from the study: For TCR beta chains, V- and J-gene trimming was later linked to a missense DCLRE1C variant. Across all donors, roughly uniform sequencing depth was an assumption of the presence/absence analyses. In a later analysis, productive TCRs from donors in an Asian-associated ancestry cluster reportedly carried fewer N-insertions than the cohort mean. Accurate prediction of most subjects' HLA-A and HLA-B alleles from TCR beta sequences was reported.

The chain is built from TRBV7-9 and TRBJ2-7; weak D call: TRBD2 (6 bases). Sequenced input: PBMCs. The sequence derives from a man aged 35-49 years in good health and CMV-seronegative. The CDR3 DNA sequence: TGTGCCAGCAGCTTAGCGCGGGGCCTCCGTACTTACGAGCAGTACTTC. It translates to CASSLARGLRTYEQYF.